These 8 T cell receptor beta chains share one sample of origin, sequenced in a study of T cell repertoires in cytomegalovirus infection. TCRdb used MiXCR to reprocess the reads, holding one entry per CDR3 protein. The repertoire holds more than 250,000 distinct CDR3 sequences, roughly 25% seen once, with 10% to 15% in the top ten. No antigens are known for them. This specimen was cultured PBMCs, taken from culture after CMV antigen stimulation. Receptors originate from a human donor in good health (CMV status not recorded). Some clones in this sample may be carry-over from other donors' samples.

Only a few counts were recorded for this clonotype. V usage is TRBV27 and J usage is TRBJ1-1; D not resolved. Between the trimmed V and J ends, which lost 1 base and 2 bases, there was a span of 5 bases. Germline CDR1 reads MNHEY; CDR2 reads SMNVEV (reference sequence). The CDR3 is 13 residues long. This CDR3 is CASSLLTNTEAFF. Written as DNA, the CDR3 is TGTGCCAGCAGTTTATTGACCAACACTGAAGCTTTCTTT.

The V and J genes are TRBV12-3 or TRBV12-4 and TRBJ2-3; D uncertain. The germline V and J ends were trimmed by 6 bases and 2 bases, with 12 bases remaining between them. The CDR3 runs 14 residues. The CDR3 is CASSHQVDTDTQYF. The CDR3 DNA is TGTGCCAGCAGCCATCAGGTAGACACAGATACGCAGTATTTT.

The J gene is TRBJ2-7, the V gene TRBV27, with D tentatively TRBD1 (6 bases). This CDR3 spans 14 amino acids. The V gene lost 8 bases and the J gene lost 2 bases, with 16 bases spanning the gap. Germline V lookup: CDR1 MNHEY, CDR2 SMNVEV (reference sequence). The CDR3 nucleotides read TGTGCCAGCGGAAAACAGGGTACCCCCTACGAGCAGTACTTC. This encodes CASGKQGTPYEQYF.

The gene calls are TRBV11-3 and TRBJ1-1; D perhaps matches TRBD1 (5 bases). With 3 bases removed from V and 4 bases from J, the gap between germline ends came to 9 bases. Germline V gives CDR1 SGHNT, CDR2 YENEEA. The CDR3 sequence is 13 residues long. The CDR3 reads CASSFEGRTEAFF. For the CDR3, the DNA is TGTGCCAGCAGCTTTGAGGGGCGCACTGAAGCTTTCTTT.

The J gene is TRBJ2-3, the V gene TRBV12-3 or TRBV12-4; D tentatively reads TRBD1 or TRBD2 (6 bases each). V was trimmed by 6 bases and J by 2 bases, leaving 9 bases between them. This CDR3 is 13 amino acids long. This chain's CDR3 is CASSTGATDTQYF. The DNA for the CDR3 is TGTGCCAGCAGCACGGGGGCCACAGATACGCAGTATTTT.

The rearrangement joins TRBV29-1 to TRBJ1-2, with TRBD1 matching 7 bases. Trimming removed 7 bases from V and 0 bases from J; junction bases left unmatched: 14. Germline V gives CDR1 SQVTM, CDR2 ANQGSEA. The CDR3 is 16 residues long. The CDR3 protein is CSERPGQKPANYGYTF. In DNA, the CDR3 is TGCAGCGAAAGACCGGGACAGAAACCTGCTAACTATGGCTACACCTTC.

This clonotype was detected only a few times. This chain's CDR3 is CASSAGTAMNTEAFF. The CDR3 DNA follows: TGCGCCAGCAGTGCAGGGACAGCGATGAACACTGAAGCTTTCTTT. The chain joins TRBV10-2 to TRBJ1-1, with TRBD1 matching 7 bases. Trimming at V came to 4 bases and at J to 0 bases, leaving 5 bases not matched to a gene. Germline V gene lookup returns CDR1 WSHSY and CDR2 SAAADI. This CDR3 is built from 15 residues.

This clonotype occurred a few times. J is TRBJ2-7 and V is TRBV29-1; the match to TRBD2 covers 10 bases. V trimming: 4 bases; J trimming: 4 bases; junction bases outside the gene matches: 7. Germline CDR1 SQVTM, CDR2 ANQGSEA. There are 14 residues in the CDR3. In DNA, the CDR3 is TGCAGCGTTGGTGCCGGACTAGCGGAATACGAGCAGTACTTC. Its protein is CSVGAGLAEYEQYF.